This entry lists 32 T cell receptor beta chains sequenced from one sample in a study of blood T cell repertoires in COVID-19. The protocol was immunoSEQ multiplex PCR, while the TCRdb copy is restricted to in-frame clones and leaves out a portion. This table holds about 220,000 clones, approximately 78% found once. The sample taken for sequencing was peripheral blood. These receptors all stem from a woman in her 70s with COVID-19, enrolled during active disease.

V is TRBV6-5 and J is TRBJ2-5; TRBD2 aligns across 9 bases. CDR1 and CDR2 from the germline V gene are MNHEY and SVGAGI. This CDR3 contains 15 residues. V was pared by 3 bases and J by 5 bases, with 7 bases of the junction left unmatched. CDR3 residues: CASSYSGSIGETQYF. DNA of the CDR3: TGTGCCAGCAGTTATAGCGGGAGTATAGGGGAGACCCAGTACTTC.

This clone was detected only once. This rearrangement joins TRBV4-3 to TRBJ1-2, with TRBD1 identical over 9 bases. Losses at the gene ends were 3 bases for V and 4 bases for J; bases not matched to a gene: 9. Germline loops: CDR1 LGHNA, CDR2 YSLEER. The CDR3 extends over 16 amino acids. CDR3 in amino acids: CASSQGGQGSGYGYTF. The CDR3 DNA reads TGCGCCAGCAGCCAGGGTGGACAGGGGAGTGGCTATGGCTACACCTTC.

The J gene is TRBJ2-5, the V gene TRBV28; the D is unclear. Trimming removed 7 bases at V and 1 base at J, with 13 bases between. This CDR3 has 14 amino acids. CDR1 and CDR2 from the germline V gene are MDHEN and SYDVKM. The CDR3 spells CASKSQRFQETQYF. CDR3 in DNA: TGTGCCAGCAAGTCTCAGCGCTTCCAAGAGACCCAGTACTTC.

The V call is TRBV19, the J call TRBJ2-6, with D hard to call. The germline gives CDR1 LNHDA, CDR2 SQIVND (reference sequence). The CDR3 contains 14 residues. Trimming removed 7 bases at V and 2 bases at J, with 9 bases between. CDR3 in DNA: TGTGCCAGTAACAGCAGGACTGGGGCCAACGTCCTGACTTTC. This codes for CASNSRTGANVLTF.

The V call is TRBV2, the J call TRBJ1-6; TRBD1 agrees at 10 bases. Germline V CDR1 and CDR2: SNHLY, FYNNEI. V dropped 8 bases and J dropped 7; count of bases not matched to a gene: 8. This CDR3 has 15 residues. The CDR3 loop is CASRPRDRGNSPLHF. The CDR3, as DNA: TGTGCCAGCCGTCCCCGGGACAGGGGCAATTCACCCCTCCACTTT.

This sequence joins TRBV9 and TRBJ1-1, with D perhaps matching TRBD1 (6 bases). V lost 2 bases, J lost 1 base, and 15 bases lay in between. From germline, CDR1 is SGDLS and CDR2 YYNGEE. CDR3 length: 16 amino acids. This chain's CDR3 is CASSVSAGAWNTEAFF. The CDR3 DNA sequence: TGTGCCAGCAGCGTGTCGGCAGGGGCCTGGAACACTGAAGCTTTCTTT.

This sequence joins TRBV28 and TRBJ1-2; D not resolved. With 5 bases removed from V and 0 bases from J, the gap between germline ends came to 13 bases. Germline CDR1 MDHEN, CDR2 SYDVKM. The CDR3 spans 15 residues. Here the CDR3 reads CASSAPSGANYGYTF. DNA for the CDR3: TGTGCCAGCAGTGCACCATCCGGAGCTAACTATGGCTACACCTTC.

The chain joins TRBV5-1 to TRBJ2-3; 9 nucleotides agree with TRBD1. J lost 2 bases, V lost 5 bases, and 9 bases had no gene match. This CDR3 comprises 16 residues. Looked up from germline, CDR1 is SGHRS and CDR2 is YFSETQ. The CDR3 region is CASSSAGTGNTDTQYF. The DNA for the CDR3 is TGCGCCAGCAGTAGTGCGGGGACAGGGAACACAGATACGCAGTATTTT.

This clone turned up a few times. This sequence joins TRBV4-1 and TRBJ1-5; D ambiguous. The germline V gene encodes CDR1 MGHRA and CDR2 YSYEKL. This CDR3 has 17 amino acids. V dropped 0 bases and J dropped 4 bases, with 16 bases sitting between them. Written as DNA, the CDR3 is TGCGCCAGCAGCCAAGACCCTAGCGCTCACTTTAATCAGCCCCAGCATTTT. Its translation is CASSQDPSAHFNQPQHF.

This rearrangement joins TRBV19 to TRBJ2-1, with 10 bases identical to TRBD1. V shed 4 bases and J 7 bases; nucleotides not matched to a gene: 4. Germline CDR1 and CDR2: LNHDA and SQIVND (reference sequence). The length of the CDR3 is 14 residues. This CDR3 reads CASSTRDRGNEQFF. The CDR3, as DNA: TGTGCCAGTAGTACCCGGGACAGGGGTAATGAGCAGTTCTTC.

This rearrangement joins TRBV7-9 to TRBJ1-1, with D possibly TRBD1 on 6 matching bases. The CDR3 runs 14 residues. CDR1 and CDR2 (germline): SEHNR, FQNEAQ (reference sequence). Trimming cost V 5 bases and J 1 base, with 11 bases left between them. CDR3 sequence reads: CASSLQGPNTEAFF. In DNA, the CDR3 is TGTGCCAGCAGCCTACAGGGCCCGAACACTGAAGCTTTCTTT.

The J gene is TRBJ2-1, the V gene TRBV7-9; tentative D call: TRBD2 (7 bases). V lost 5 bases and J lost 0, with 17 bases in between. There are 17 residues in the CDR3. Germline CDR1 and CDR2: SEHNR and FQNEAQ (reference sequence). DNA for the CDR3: TGTGCCAGCAGCGGCGGGACAAGGACTAGCTCCTACAATGAGCAGTTCTTC. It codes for CASSGGTRTSSYNEQFF.

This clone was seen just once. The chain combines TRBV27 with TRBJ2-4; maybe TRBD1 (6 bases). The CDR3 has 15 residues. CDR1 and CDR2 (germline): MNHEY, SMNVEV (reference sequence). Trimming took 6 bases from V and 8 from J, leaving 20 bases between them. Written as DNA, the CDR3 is TGTGCCAGCAGCCCCGGACAGTCCCAAGCAGACATTCAGTACTTC. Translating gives CASSPGQSQADIQYF.

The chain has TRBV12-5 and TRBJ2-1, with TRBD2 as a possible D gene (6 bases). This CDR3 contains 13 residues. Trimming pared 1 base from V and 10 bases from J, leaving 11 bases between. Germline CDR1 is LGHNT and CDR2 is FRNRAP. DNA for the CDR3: TGTGCTAGTGGTTTGGGTGATGGGAGGGAGCAGTTCTTC. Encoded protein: CASGLGDGREQFF.

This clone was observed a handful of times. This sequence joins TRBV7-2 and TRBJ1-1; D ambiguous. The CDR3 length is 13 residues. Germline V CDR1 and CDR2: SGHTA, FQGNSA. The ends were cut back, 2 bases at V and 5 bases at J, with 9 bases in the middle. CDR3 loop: CASSLNRQTEAFF. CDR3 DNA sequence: TGTGCCAGCAGCTTAAATCGTCAGACTGAAGCTTTCTTT.

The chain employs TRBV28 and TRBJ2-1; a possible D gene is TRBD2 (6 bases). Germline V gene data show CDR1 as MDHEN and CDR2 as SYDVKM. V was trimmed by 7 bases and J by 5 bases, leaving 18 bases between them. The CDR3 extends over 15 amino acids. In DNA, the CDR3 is TGTGCCAGCAACCTTGGGGGGAGCGGGCACAATGAGCAGTTCTTC. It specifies CASNLGGSGHNEQFF.

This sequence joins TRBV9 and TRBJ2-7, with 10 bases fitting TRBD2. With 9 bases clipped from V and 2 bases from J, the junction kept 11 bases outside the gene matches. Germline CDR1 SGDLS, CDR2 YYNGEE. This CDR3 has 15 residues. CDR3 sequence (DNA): TGTGCCACGGAAGGGTGGACTAGCGGCACCTACGAGCAGTACTTC. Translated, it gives CATEGWTSGTYEQYF.

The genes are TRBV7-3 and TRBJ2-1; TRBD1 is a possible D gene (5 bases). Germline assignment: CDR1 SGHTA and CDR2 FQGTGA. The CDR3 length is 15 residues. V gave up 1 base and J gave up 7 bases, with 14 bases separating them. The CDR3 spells CASSLNWAGYNEQFF. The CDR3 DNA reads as TGTGCCAGCAGCTTAAATTGGGCAGGGTATAATGAGCAGTTCTTC.

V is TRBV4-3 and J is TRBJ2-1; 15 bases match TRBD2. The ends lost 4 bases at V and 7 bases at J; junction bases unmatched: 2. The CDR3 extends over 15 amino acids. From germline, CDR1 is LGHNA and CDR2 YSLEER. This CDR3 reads CASSLGLAGGNEQFF. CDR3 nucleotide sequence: TGCGCCAGCAGCCTCGGACTAGCGGGAGGGAATGAGCAGTTCTTC.

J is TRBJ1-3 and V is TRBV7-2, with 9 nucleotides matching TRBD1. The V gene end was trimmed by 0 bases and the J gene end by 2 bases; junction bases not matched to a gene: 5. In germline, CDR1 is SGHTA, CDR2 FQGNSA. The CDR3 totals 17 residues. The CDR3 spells CASSLAGTGIAGNTIYF. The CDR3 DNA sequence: TGTGCCAGCAGCTTAGCGGGGACAGGGATAGCTGGAAACACCATATATTTT. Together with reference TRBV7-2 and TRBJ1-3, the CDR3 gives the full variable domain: GAGVSQSPSNKVTEKGKDVELRCDPISGHTALYWYRQSLGQGLEFLIYFQGNSAPDKSGLPSDRFSAERTGGSVSTLTIQRTQQEDSAVYLCASSLAGTGIAGNTIYFGEGSWLTVV.

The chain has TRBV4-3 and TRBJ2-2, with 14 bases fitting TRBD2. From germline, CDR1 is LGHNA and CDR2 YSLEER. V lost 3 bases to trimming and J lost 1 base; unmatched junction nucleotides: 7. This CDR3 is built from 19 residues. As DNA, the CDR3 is TGCGCCAGCAGCCAGGCGGGACTAGCGGGAGTACGGAACACCGGGGAGCTGTTTTTT. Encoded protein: CASSQAGLAGVRNTGELFF.

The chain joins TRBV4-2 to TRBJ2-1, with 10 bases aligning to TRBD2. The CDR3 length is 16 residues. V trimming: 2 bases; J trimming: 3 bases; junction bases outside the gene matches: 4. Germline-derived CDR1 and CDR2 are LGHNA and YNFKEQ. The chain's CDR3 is CASSQILAGYYNEQFF. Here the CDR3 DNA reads TGTGCCAGCAGCCAAATACTAGCGGGATACTACAATGAGCAGTTCTTC.

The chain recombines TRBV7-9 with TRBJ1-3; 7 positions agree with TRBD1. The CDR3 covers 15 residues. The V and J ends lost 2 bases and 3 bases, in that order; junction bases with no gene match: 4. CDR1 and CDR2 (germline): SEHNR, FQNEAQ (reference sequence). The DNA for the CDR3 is TGTGCCAGCAGCTTAAGACAGGGTATTGGAAACACCATATATTTT. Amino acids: CASSLRQGIGNTIYF.

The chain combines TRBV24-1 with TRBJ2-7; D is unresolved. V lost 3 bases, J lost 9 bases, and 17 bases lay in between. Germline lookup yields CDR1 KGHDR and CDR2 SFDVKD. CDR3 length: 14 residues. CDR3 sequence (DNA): TGTGCCACCAGTGATCCTACTACCGGTGCCGGGCAGTACTTC. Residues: CATSDPTTGAGQYF.

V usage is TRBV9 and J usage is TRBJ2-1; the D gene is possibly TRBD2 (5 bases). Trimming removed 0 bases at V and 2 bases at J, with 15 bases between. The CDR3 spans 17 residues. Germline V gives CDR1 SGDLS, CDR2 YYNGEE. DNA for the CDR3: TGTGCCAGCAGCGTAGGGCCGAGCGGATATCCCTACAATGAGCAGTTCTTC. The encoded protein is CASSVGPSGYPYNEQFF.

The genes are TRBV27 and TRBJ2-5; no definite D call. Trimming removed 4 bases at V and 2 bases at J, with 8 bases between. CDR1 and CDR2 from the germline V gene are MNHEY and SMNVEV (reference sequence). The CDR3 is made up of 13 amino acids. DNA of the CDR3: TGTGCCAGCAGTTCCTCCTATCAAGAGACCCAGTACTTC. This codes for CASSSSYQETQYF.

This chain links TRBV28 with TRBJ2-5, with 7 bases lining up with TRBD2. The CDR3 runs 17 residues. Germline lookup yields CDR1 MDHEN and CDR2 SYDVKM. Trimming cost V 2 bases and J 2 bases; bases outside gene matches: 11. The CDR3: CASSLLGGSGKQETQYF. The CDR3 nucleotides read TGTGCCAGCAGTTTACTGGGCGGGAGTGGAAAACAAGAGACCCAGTACTTC.

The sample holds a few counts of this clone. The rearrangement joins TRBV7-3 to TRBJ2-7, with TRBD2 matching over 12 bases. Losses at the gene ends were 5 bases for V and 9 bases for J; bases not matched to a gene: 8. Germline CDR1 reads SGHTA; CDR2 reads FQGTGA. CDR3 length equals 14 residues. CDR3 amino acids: CASSPTLAGGVQYF. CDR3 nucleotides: TGTGCCAGCAGCCCTACACTAGCGGGAGGTGTGCAGTACTTC.

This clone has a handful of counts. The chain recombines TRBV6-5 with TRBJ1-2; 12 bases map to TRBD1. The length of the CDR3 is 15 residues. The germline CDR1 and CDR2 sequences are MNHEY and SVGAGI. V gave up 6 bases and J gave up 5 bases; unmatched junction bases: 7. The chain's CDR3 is CASSPGTGGQYGYTF. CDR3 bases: TGTGCCAGCAGCCCCGGGACAGGGGGCCAGTATGGCTACACCTTC.

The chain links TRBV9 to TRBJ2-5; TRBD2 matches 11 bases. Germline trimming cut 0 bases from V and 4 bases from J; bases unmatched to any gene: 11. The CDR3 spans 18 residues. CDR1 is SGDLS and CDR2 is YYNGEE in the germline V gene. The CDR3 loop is CASSVGDLAGGPGETQYF. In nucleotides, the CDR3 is TGTGCCAGCAGCGTAGGGGATTTAGCGGGAGGGCCGGGAGAGACCCAGTACTTC.

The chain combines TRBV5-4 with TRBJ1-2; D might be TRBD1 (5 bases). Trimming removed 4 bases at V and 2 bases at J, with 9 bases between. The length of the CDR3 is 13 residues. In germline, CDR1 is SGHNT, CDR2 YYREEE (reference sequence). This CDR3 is CASSQTGNYGYTF. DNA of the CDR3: TGTGCCAGCAGCCAAACAGGCAACTATGGCTACACCTTC.

The CDR3 protein is CASSLGYRGSTDTQYF. CDR3 DNA: TGCGCCAGCAGCTTGGGTTACAGGGGTAGCACAGATACGCAGTATTTT. The chain has TRBV5-1 and TRBJ2-3; 7 nucleotides agree with TRBD1. Trimming took 0 bases from V and 0 from J; bases not matched to a gene: 4. This CDR3 has 16 residues. Germline CDR1 and CDR2: SGHRS and YFSETQ.